These 5 T cell receptor beta chains came from one sample sequenced in a study of T cell responses to AZD1222 COVID-19 vaccine. Profiled with immunoSEQ multiplex PCR; TCRdb holds only in-frame clones, not every one. The sample holds fewer than 120,000 clones; 80% to 95% are singletons and the top ten take about 2.5%. Here the sequenced sample was peripheral blood, taken 28 days after the second AZD1222 dose. The receptors here all came from an adult who received the AZD1222 COVID-19 vaccine.

The CDR3 is CASRQIGRNTEAFF. CDR3 bases: TGTGCCAGCAGACAAATTGGGAGAAACACTGAAGCTTTCTTT. This rearrangement joins TRBV2 to TRBJ1-1, with D unresolved. CDR1 is SNHLY, CDR2 FYNNEI, per germline. The CDR3 runs 14 residues. V was clipped by 6 bases and J by 2 bases, with 13 bases between them.

The chain recombines TRBV4-3 with TRBJ2-2; perhaps TRBD1 as D (6 bases). V gave up 1 base and J gave up 5 bases, with 11 bases separating them. The CDR3 loop spans 15 amino acids. Germline V gene sequence: CDR1 LGHNA, CDR2 YSLEER. DNA for the CDR3: TGCGCCAGCAGCCAAGTCCACAGGGAAACCGGGGAGCTGTTTTTT. It translates to CASSQVHRETGELFF.

This chain joins TRBV19 and TRBJ1-4; possibly TRBD1 for D (5 bases). The CDR3 is 16 residues long. The germline gives CDR1 LNHDA, CDR2 SQIVND (reference sequence). Deletions cut 3 bases from V and 13 bases from J, with 24 bases between. The CDR3 spells CASSIEGRGESHGLFF. The CDR3 DNA reads as TGTGCCAGTAGTATTGAAGGAAGGGGCGAGTCTCATGGACTGTTTTTT.

This sequence joins TRBV7-9 and TRBJ1-1; D may be TRBD1 (5 bases). Trimming shortened V by 8 bases and J by 4 bases, and 17 bases separated the two germline ends. Germline assignment: CDR1 SEHNR and CDR2 FQNEAQ (reference sequence). CDR3 length: 14 amino acids. The CDR3 sequence is CASRQPGWSTEAFF. CDR3 in DNA: TGTGCCAGCCGCCAGCCAGGGTGGTCCACTGAAGCTTTCTTT.

V is TRBV5-8 and J is TRBJ2-4, with 10 bases matching TRBD1. Germline CDR1 and CDR2: SGHTS and YDEGEE. The CDR3 runs 15 residues. Losses at the gene ends were 3 bases for V and 8 bases for J; bases not matched to a gene: 8. CDR3 bases: TGTGCCAGCAGCTGGGTATCGGGACAGGGGTACATTCAGTACTTC. It encodes CASSWVSGQGYIQYF.